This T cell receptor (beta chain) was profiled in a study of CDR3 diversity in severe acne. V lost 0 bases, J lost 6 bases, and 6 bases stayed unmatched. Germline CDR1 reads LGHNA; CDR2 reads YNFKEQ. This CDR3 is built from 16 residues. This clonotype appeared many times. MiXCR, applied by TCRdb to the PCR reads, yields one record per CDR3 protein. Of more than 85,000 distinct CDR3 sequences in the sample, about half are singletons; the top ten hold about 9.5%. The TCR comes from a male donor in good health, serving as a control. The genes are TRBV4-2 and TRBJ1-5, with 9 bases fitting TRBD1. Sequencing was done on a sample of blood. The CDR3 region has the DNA TGTGCCAGCAGCCAAGACCGGGACAGGGATAGTCAGCCCCAGCATTTT. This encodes CASSQDRDRDSQPQHF.